The source of this TCR beta chain is a study of cytomegalovirus exposure and HLA in healthy donors. Study-level findings and limits: There were three CMV-associated chains whose specificity for CMV antigens was confirmed in vitro. Rarity marked most TCR sequences, yet some public TCRs occurred in many donors. According to a subsequent analysis, TCR clusters identified in the first cohort showed a tendency to co-occur across the 120 or so validation repertoires.

This CDR3 has 12 residues. V was pared by 4 bases and J by 2 bases, with 5 bases between. Note on this clone: Its antigen is still unknown.

Sequencing was performed with immunoSEQ multiplex PCR; in TCRdb, only in-frame clones are kept and a portion is missing. The sample holds 190,000 or so clones, roughly 84% seen once. The sequence was collected from a woman in her late teens or twenties in good health and CMV-seropositive. Sequenced sample: PBMCs. This chain connects TRBV5-3 to TRBJ2-3; D uncertain. TRBV5-3 belongs to the ORF category, with a function that is uncertain. CDR3 in DNA: TGTGCCAGAAGCCCCTACACAGATACGCAGTATTTT. Translation: CARSPYTDTQYF.